The 22 T cell receptor beta chains in this list originate from one sample, sequenced in a study of Graves' ophthalmopathy and Graves' hyperthyroidism. The sequenced template was RNA, covering the TCR beta CDR3 region. Second-round multiplex PCR came after first-round RT-PCR with HTBI primers. From the multiplex PCR reads, TCRdb called clonotypes with MiXCR, one entry per CDR3 protein. Of about 620,000 distinct CDR3 sequences in the sample, 20% to 25% were seen once. Sample: peripheral blood. The receptor source for this set is a young woman with stable Graves' hyperthyroidism. Some clones in this sample may be carry-over from other donors' samples.

This chain connects TRBV7-3 to TRBJ2-7; D unresolved. Germline V gives CDR1 SGHTA, CDR2 FQGTGA. Trimming took off 0 bases at V and 0 bases at J, with 9 bases between the two ends. There are 15 residues in the CDR3. CDR3 nucleotide sequence: TGTGCCAGCAGCTTAACGCGCGGCAGCTCCTACGAGCAGTACTTC. The encoded protein is CASSLTRGSSYEQYF.

The genes are TRBV7-6 and TRBJ2-5, with 10 bases aligning to TRBD1. The CDR3 extends over 15 amino acids. V was pared by 1 base and J by 4 bases, with 3 bases of the junction left unmatched. Germline V CDR1 and CDR2: SGHVS, FNYEAQ. CDR3 region: CASSLEGQGTETQYF. The DNA for the CDR3 is TGTGCCAGCAGCTTAGAGGGACAGGGGACAGAGACCCAGTACTTC.

This clonotype was detected ten times or more. CDR3 loop: CATSRDRDWLFF. CDR3 DNA: TGTGCCACCAGCAGAGATCGGGATTGGCTGTTTTTT. The V and J genes are TRBV15 and TRBJ2-2, with D tentatively TRBD2 (5 bases). Germline lookup yields CDR1 LNHNV and CDR2 YYDKDF (reference sequence). The length of the CDR3 is 12 residues. The V end lost 0 bases, the J end lost 13 bases, and 9 bases lay between the germline ends.

This clonotype was counted between two and nine times. The chain employs TRBV20-1 and TRBJ1-2, with unresolved D. The germline V gene has CDR1 DFQATT and CDR2 SNEGSKA (reference sequence). The CDR3 is 15 amino acids. V lost 4 bases and J 0 bases, leaving 15 bases between the germline ends. This CDR3 reads CSAMGSPTANYGYTF. Here the CDR3 DNA reads TGCAGTGCTATGGGCAGCCCGACGGCTAACTATGGCTACACCTTC.

V and J are TRBV5-5 and TRBJ1-5; 8 bases are shared with TRBD1. This CDR3 region has 16 residues. Germline V gives CDR1 SGHKS, CDR2 YYEKEE (reference sequence). V was clipped by 4 bases and J by 2 bases; unmatched bases: 8. This CDR3 is CASSIGQGRGNQPQHF. In DNA form, the CDR3 reads TGTGCCAGCAGCATCGGACAGGGAAGGGGCAATCAGCCCCAGCATTTT.

The table lists this clonotype with many counts. The chain has TRBV28 and TRBJ2-7; D may be TRBD1 or TRBD2 (7 bases each). The length of the CDR3 is 15 residues. V lost 4 bases, J lost 2 bases, and 15 bases lay in between. CDR1 is MDHEN and CDR2 is SYDVKM in the germline V gene. For the CDR3, the DNA is TGTGCCAGCAGTTCCGAGGGGGCGGGGGCCTACGAGCAGTACTTC. It specifies CASSSEGAGAYEQYF.

This clonotype was observed at least ten times. The chain combines TRBV6-6 with TRBJ2-7; D is undetermined. V was pared by 7 bases and J by 5 bases, with 18 bases between. The CDR3 sequence is 14 residues long. Germline assignment: CDR1 MNHNY and CDR2 SVGAGI (reference sequence). This CDR3 is CASTNGYSSNEQYF. The CDR3, as DNA: TGTGCCAGCACCAACGGTTACAGTTCCAACGAGCAGTACTTC.

This clonotype was detected a few times. The chain carries TRBV20-1 and TRBJ2-7; 7 positions agree with TRBD1. With 5 bases clipped from V and 5 bases from J, the junction kept 6 bases outside the gene matches. The germline V gene encodes CDR1 DFQATT and CDR2 SNEGSKA (reference sequence). The length of the CDR3 is 12 residues. The CDR3 DNA follows: TGCAGTGCTTTGGACAGGTCCCACGAGCAGTACTTC. This encodes CSALDRSHEQYF.

J is TRBJ1-5 and V is TRBV6-1; D gene uncertain. Germline loops: CDR1 MNHNS, CDR2 SASEGT. The CDR3 loop spans 15 amino acids. The V and J ends lost 8 bases and 1 base respectively, with 15 bases between them. CDR3: CASPVGRQSNQPQHF. The CDR3 DNA sequence: TGTGCCAGCCCAGTGGGCAGGCAGAGCAATCAGCCCCAGCATTTT.

The chain links TRBV12-3 or TRBV12-4 to TRBJ1-5, with D possibly TRBD1 on 6 matching bases. The V and J ends lost 1 base and 5 bases respectively, with 9 bases between them. This CDR3 region has 14 residues. DNA for the CDR3: TGTGCCAGCAGTTTAGGGGACACTCATCAGCCCCAGCATTTT. This gives the protein CASSLGDTHQPQHF.

This clonotype was seen a few times. In DNA, the CDR3 is TGTGCCAGCAAAAGGTCCACCGGGGAGCTGTTTTTT. This codes for CASKRSTGELFF. The chain recombines TRBV3-1 with TRBJ2-2; no reliable D call. Germline CDR1 is LGHDT and CDR2 is YNNKEL (reference sequence). V lost 7 bases and J lost 4, with 7 bases in between. The CDR3 runs to 12 residues. The variable domain in full, with the rest retrieved from reference TRBV3-1 and TRBJ2-2, is DTAVSQTPKYLVTQMGNDKSIKCEQNLGHDTMYWYKQDSKKFLKIMFSYNNKELIINETVPNRFSPKSPDKAHLNLHINSLELGDSAVYFCASKRSTGELFFGEGSRLTVL.

This clonotype has ten or more counts. This chain joins TRBV28 and TRBJ1-2, with no clear D. The CDR3 sequence is 12 residues long. V was cut by 7 bases and J by 7 bases, with 13 bases left in between. Germline V gives CDR1 MDHEN, CDR2 SYDVKM. The CDR3 region is CASKSGSGGYTF. The CDR3 bases are TGTGCCAGCAAAAGCGGCTCTGGTGGCTACACCTTC.

The table lists this clonotype with a count of one. The V call is TRBV19, the J call TRBJ1-2, with 10 bases matching TRBD1. The CDR3 extends over 16 amino acids. Germline V lookup: CDR1 LNHDA, CDR2 SQIVND (reference sequence). Unmatched junction bases numbered 11, after V lost 6 bases and J lost 4 bases. This CDR3 reads CASSSSGTGDGYGYTF. CDR3 nucleotide sequence: TGTGCCAGTAGCTCCTCCGGGACAGGGGATGGCTATGGCTACACCTTC.

This clonotype has a count of ten or more. The J gene is TRBJ2-7, the V gene TRBV20-1, with 11 nucleotides matching TRBD1. Losses at the gene ends were 5 bases for V and 6 bases for J; bases not matched to a gene: 9. The germline gives CDR1 DFQATT, CDR2 SNEGSKA (reference sequence). The CDR3 extends over 14 amino acids. The CDR3 bases are TGCAGTGCTGTCGGACAGGGGGCTGTCGGCGAGCAGTACTTC. It yields the protein CSAVGQGAVGEQYF.

V gene TRBV6-2 or TRBV6-3 combines with J gene TRBJ1-5, with 11 bases matching TRBD1. The V segment lost 6 bases and the J segment 4 bases; nucleotides outside the gene matches: 14. This CDR3 is built from 18 residues. Germline CDR1 and CDR2: MNHEY and SVGEGT. The CDR3 DNA reads as TGTGCCAGCAGATCCGGACAGGGGGCGCCCCCGGGGAATCAGCCCCAGCATTTT. Translation: CASRSGQGAPPGNQPQHF.

A few counts support this clonotype. This chain connects TRBV6-2 or TRBV6-3 to TRBJ1-5, with TRBD1 matching 9 bases. CDR3 length equals 15 residues. Trimming took 5 bases from V and 7 from J; bases not matched to a gene: 9. The germline CDR1 and CDR2 sequences are MNHEY and SVGEGT. The CDR3 is CASSPRTGVNQPQHF. CDR3 nucleotide sequence: TGTGCCAGCAGTCCCAGGACAGGGGTTAACCAGCCCCAGCATTTT.

The V call is TRBV5-1, the J call TRBJ2-2; a weak D match, TRBD1 (6 bases). V dropped 1 base and J dropped 4 bases, with 14 bases sitting between them. This CDR3 has 16 residues. In germline, CDR1 is SGHRS, CDR2 YFSETQ. The CDR3 sequence: CASSLTNRARTGELFF. In nucleotides, the CDR3 is TGCGCCAGCAGCTTGACAAACAGGGCTCGCACCGGGGAGCTGTTTTTT. Complete variable domain (other parts from reference TRBV5-1 and TRBJ2-2): KAGVTQTPRYLIKTRGQQVTLSCSPISGHRSVSWYQQTPGQGLQFLFEYFSETQRNKGNFPGRFSGRQFSNSRSEMNVSTLELGDSALYLCASSLTNRARTGELFFGEGSRLTVL.

This clonotype was counted at least ten times. V usage is TRBV20-1 and J usage is TRBJ1-5, with a tentative D call TRBD1 (5 bases). The V and J ends lost 1 base and 0 bases respectively, with 22 bases between them. CDR1 is DFQATT and CDR2 is SNEGSKA in the germline V gene (reference sequence). This CDR3 is 19 amino acids long. This CDR3 is CSARGATGPNAYSNQPQHF. The CDR3 coding sequence is TGCAGTGCTAGAGGAGCTACGGGGCCCAACGCTTATAGCAATCAGCCCCAGCATTTT.

This clonotype was seen only a few times. CDR3 in DNA: TGTGCCAGCAGCCACTTGGAAGGAGCCTACGAGCAGTACTTC. The encoded protein is CASSHLEGAYEQYF. The chain links TRBV12-3 or TRBV12-4 to TRBJ2-7; D ambiguous. The V end lost 6 bases, the J end lost 2 bases, and 14 bases lay between the germline ends. The CDR3 runs to 14 residues.

This clonotype was detected many times. The genes are TRBV14 and TRBJ1-1; D remains unclear. The CDR3 has 14 residues. Trimming left V 3 bases short and J 4 bases short, with 12 bases between. Germline CDR1 and CDR2: SGHDN and FVKESK. The CDR3 DNA sequence: TGTGCCAGCAGCCAGCACCGGGGTAGCACTGAAGCTTTCTTT. Its protein is CASSQHRGSTEAFF. Together with reference TRBV14 and TRBJ1-1, the CDR3 gives the full variable domain: EAGVTQFPSHSVIEKGQTVTLRCDPISGHDNLYWYRRVMGKEIKFLLHFVKESKQDESGMPNNRFLAERTGGTYSTLKVQPAELEDSGVYFCASSQHRGSTEAFFGQGTRLTVV.

This clonotype was found many times. V usage is TRBV5-5 and J usage is TRBJ1-3; D may be TRBD1 (6 bases). This CDR3 has 16 residues. The V gene's germline CDR1 is SGHKS and CDR2 YYEKEE (reference sequence). V lost 0 bases and J lost 2, with 12 bases in between. The CDR3: CASSLGRDTPGNTIYF. CDR3 DNA: TGTGCCAGCAGCTTGGGGCGGGACACACCTGGAAACACCATATATTTT.

This sequence joins TRBV24-1 and TRBJ2-7; the D is unclear. This CDR3 has 13 amino acids. Germline CDR1 KGHDR, CDR2 SFDVKD. V was cut by 6 bases and J by 0 bases, with 8 bases left in between. CDR3 in amino acids: CATSSSYSYEQYF. The CDR3 bases are TGTGCCACCAGTAGTAGTTACTCCTACGAGCAGTACTTC.